Reported below is one T cell receptor beta chain. The data were obtained in a study of blood T cell repertoires in COVID-19. Study in general: Sites across the United States, Italy and Spain contributed samples from acute and convalescent COVID-19.

Germline V CDR1 and CDR2: MNHEY, SVGEGT. The junction had 10 bases not matched to a gene; V was cut back by 0 bases and J by 5 bases. The CDR3 is made up of 17 amino acids. In the authors' workflow: How many nucleated cells were present was estimated from reference gene primer amplification. Some clones are missing from TCRdb's copy, which holds only in-frame ones; the method was immunoSEQ multiplex PCR. That table is the source of V, J and clone size, and D and trimming were worked out from the DNA. This table has approximately 110,000 clones, roughly 88% appearing once. The chain carries TRBV6-2 or TRBV6-3 and TRBJ2-7; 10 bases are a match to TRBD1. This TCR derives from a woman in her 50s with active or convalescent COVID-19. Sequenced input: peripheral blood. The CDR3 spells CASSYSKTRQGANEQYF. In DNA form, the CDR3 reads TGTGCCAGCAGTTACTCAAAAACCCGACAGGGGGCGAACGAGCAGTACTTC.